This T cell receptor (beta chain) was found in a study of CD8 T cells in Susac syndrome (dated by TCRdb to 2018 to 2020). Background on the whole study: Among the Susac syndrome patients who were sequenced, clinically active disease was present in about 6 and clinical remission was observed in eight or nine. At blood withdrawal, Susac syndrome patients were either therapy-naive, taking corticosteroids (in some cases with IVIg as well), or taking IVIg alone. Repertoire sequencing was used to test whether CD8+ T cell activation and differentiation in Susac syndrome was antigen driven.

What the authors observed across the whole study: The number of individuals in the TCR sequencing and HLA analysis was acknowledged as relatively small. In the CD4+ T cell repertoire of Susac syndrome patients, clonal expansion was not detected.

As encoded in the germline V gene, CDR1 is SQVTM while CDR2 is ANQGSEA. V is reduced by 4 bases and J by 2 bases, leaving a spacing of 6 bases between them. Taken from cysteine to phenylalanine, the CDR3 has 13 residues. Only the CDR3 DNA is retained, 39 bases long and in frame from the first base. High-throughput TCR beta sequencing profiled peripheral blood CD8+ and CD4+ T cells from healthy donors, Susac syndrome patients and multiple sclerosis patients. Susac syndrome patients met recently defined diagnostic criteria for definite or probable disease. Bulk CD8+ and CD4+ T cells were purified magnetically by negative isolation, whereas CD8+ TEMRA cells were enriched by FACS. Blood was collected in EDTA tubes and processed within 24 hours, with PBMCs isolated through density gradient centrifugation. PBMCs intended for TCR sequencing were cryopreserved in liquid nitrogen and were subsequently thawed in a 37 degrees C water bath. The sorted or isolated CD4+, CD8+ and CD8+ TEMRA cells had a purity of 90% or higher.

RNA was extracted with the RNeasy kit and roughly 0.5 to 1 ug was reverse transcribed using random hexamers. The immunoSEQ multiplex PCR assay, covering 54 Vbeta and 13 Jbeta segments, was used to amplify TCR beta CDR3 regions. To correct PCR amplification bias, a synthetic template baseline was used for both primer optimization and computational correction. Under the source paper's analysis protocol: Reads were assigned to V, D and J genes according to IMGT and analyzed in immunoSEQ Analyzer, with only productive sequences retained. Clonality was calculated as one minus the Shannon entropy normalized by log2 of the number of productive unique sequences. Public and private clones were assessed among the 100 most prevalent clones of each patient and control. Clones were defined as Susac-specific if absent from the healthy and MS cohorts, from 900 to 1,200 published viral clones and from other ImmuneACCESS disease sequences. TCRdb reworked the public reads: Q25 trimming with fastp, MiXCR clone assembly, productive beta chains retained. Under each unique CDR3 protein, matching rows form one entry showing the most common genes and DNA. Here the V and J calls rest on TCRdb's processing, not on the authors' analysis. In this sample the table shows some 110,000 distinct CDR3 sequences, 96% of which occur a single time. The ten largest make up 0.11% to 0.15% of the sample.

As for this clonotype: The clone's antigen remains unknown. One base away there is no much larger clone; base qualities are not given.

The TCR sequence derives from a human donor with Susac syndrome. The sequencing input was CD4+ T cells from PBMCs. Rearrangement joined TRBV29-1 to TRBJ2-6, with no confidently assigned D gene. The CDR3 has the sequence CSVASTGANVLTF. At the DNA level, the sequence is TGCAGCGTTGCCAGTACTGGGGCCAACGTCCTGACTTTC.